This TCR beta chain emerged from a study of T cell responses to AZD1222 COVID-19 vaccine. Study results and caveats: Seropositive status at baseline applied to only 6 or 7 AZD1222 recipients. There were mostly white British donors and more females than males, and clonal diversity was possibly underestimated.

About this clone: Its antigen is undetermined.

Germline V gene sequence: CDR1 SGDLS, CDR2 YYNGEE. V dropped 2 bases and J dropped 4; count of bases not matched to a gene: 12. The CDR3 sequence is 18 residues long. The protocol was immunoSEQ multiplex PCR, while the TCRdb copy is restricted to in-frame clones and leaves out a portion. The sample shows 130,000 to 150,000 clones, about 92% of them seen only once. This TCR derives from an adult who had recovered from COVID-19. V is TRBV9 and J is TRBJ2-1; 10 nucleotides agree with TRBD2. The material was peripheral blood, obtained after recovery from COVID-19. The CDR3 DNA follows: TGTGCCAGCAGCGTCTCCGTGGCTAGCGGGAGTTTATACAATGAGCAGTTCTTC. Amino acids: CASSVSVASGSLYNEQFF.